This T cell receptor beta chain is from a study of T cell changes during pregnancy in multiple sclerosis. Produced via immunoSEQ multiplex PCR; TCRdb's table is partial and in-frame only. The top ten clones hold roughly 0.29% of a sample with 65,000 to 90,000 clones, over 90% of them seen once. The CDR3 is 14 amino acids. V trimming: 4 bases; J trimming: 3 bases; junction bases outside the gene matches: 6. From germline, CDR1 is GTSNPN and CDR2 SVGIG (reference sequence). This TCR derives from a female donor with multiple sclerosis, enrolled in a pregnancy study. This specimen was CD4+ T cells from peripheral blood mononuclear cells, taken after pregnancy. The chain recombines TRBV30 with TRBJ1-2, with TRBD1 identical over 9 bases. The CDR3 loop is CAWTKTGGDYGYTF. The CDR3 DNA is TGTGCCTGGACCAAGACAGGGGGAGACTATGGCTACACCTTC.